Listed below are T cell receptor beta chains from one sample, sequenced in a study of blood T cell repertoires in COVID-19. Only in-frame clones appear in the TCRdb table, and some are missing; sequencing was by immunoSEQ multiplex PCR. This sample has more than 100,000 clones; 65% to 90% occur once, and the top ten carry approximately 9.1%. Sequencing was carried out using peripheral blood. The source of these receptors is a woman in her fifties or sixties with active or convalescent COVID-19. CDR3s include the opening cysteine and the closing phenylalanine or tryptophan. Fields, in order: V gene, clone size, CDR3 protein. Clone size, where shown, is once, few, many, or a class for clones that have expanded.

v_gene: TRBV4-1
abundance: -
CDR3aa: CASSQDRTGGAVSGNTIYF

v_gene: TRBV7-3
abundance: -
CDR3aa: CASSLRTSGYNEQFF

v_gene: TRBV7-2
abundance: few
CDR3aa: CASSWPTGSTNEKLFF

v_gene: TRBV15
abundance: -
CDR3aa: CATSRGAALTSGNTIYF

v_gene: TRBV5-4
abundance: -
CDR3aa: CASSFRDTQYF

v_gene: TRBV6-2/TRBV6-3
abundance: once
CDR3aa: CASSYSISGSAQETQYF

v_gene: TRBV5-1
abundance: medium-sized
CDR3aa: CASSSGGLPVYDYTF

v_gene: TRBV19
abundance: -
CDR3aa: CASSIEGGNYEQYF

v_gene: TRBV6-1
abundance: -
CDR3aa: CASSEFPQWGGDIQYF

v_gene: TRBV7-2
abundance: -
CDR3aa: CASRSNSRGLAGETQYF

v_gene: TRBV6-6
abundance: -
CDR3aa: CASSTNRDGGYTF

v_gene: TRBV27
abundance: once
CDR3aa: CASGSSETQYF

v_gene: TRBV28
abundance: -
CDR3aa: CASSLQGARGYTF

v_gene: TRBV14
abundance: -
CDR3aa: CASSRTGGSYEQYF

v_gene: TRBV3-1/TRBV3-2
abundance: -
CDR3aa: CASSPGLGAYNEQFF

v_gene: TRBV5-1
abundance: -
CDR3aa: CASSLVQSSSYNEQFF

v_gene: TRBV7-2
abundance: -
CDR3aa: CASSLGLVSYNEQFF

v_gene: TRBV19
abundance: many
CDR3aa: CASSMGGRGPSGELFF

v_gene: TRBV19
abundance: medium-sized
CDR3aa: CASSGGQGGNQPQHF

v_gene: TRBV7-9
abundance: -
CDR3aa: CASSPMTALGAFF

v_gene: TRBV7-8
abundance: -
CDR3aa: CASSLYASGTGELFF

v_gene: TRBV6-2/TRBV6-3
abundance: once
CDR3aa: CASSPLGDFSYNSPLHF

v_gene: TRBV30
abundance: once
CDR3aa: CAWSGPADGYTF

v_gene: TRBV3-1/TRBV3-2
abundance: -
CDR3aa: CASSLYGEQFF

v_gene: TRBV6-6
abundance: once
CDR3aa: CASSRTPSEQFF

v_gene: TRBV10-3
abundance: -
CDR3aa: CATQGDRVYGYTF

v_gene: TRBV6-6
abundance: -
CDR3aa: CASSPRDRDWVFSNQPQHF

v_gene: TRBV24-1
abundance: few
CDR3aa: CATSDLQRGRRNTEAFF

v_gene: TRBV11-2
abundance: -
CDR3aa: CASSLGQGREAFF

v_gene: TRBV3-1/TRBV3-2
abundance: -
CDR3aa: CASSQTVSNQPQHF